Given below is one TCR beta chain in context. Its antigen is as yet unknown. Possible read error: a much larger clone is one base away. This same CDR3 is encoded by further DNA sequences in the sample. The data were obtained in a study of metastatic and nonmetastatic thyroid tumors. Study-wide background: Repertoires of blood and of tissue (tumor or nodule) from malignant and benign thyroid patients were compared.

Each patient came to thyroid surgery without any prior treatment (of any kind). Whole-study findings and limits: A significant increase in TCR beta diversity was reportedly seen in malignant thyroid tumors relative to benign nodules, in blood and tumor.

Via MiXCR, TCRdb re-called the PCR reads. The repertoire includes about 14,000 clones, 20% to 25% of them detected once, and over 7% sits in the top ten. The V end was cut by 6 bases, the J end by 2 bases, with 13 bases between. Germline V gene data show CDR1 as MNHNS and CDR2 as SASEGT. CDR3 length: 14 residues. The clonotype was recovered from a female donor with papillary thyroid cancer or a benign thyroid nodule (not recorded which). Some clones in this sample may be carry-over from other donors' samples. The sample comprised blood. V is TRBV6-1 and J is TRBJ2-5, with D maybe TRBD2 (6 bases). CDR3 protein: CASSSLGGQETQYF. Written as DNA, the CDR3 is TGTGCCAGCAGCTCCCTCGGGGGTCAAGAGACCCAGTACTTC.